The 26 T cell receptor beta chains below all came from one sample that was sequenced in a study of control samples from healthy donors and cancer patients. The table came from immunoSEQ multiplex PCR; TCRdb's copy has only in-frame clones and leaves some out. This table has hundreds of thousands of clones, approximately 80% appearing once. Sequencing was carried out using PBMCs. All receptors derive from a woman aged 55-69 years with lung cancer.

V and J are TRBV29-1 and TRBJ2-3; 10 nucleotides align to TRBD2. Germline V gene sequence: CDR1 SQVTM, CDR2 ANQGSEA. This CDR3 is 16 amino acids long. Trimming cost V 5 bases and J 1 base; bases outside gene matches: 9. The CDR3 coding sequence is TGCAGCGTTAGCGGGGGGGCAGGGCTGGGCACAGATACGCAGTATTTT. Protein: CSVSGGAGLGTDTQYF.

The chain joins TRBV10-2 to TRBJ2-3; 9 bases map to TRBD2. Trimming removed 4 bases from V and 4 bases from J; junction bases left unmatched: 9. CDR1 and CDR2 (germline): WSHSY, SAAADI. The CDR3 covers 16 residues. DNA for the CDR3: TGCGCCAGCAGTGGCGGGGGGGCGATAGGGCCAGATACGCAGTATTTT. This codes for CASSGGGAIGPDTQYF.

The sample holds many counts of this clone. The chain links TRBV6-1 to TRBJ2-7; D call uncertain. CDR3 length equals 17 residues. Germline V gene sequence: CDR1 MNHNS, CDR2 SASEGT. Between the trimmed V and J ends, which lost 1 base and 0 bases, there was a span of 16 bases. This chain's CDR3 is CASSEVTRATTSYEQYF. The CDR3 bases are TGTGCCAGCAGTGAAGTAACTCGGGCCACCACCTCCTACGAGCAGTACTTC.

This clone has a handful of counts. The chain carries TRBV29-1 and TRBJ2-7; no firm D call. V was trimmed by 4 bases and J by 4 bases, leaving 17 bases between them. The CDR3 is made up of 14 amino acids. CDR1 and CDR2 from the germline V gene are SQVTM and ANQGSEA. The DNA for the CDR3 is TGCAGCGTTGTAAGTGGTGCCAGAGCTTACGAGCAGTACTTC. As protein: CSVVSGARAYEQYF.

This chain uses TRBV7-2 with TRBJ1-2; D unresolved. Germline-derived CDR1 and CDR2 are SGHTA and FQGNSA. Trimming removed 2 bases at V and 7 bases at J, with 11 bases between. This CDR3 spans 13 amino acids. The CDR3 reads CASSLLSSSGYTF. CDR3 nucleotides: TGTGCCAGCAGCTTACTGTCGTCGAGTGGCTACACCTTC.

This sequence joins TRBV23-1 and TRBJ1-5, with TRBD1 matching over 8 bases. TRBV23-1 is marked as an open reading frame, function uncertain. J was trimmed by 7 bases and V by 0 bases; bases with no gene match: 11. The CDR3 is 17 amino acids. CDR3 sequence (DNA): TGCGCCAGCAGTCAATCCCGGCCAGGGGGCCCTGGGCAGCCCCAGCATTTT. This encodes CASSQSRPGGPGQPQHF.

This chain connects TRBV28 to TRBJ2-1, with 14 nucleotides matching TRBD2. With 1 base clipped from V and 10 bases from J, the junction kept 9 bases outside the gene matches. CDR3 length: 17 amino acids. The V gene's germline CDR1 is MDHEN and CDR2 SYDVKM. CDR3 bases: TGTGCCAGCAGTTTATCAGGGACTAGCGGGAGAATTGCCGAGCAGTTCTTC. Protein: CASSLSGTSGRIAEQFF.

The gene calls are TRBV7-3 and TRBJ2-5; TRBD1 matches at 7 bases. V shed 5 bases, J shed 3 bases, and the junction held 3 bases outside the gene matches. Per germline, CDR1 SGHTA and CDR2 FQGTGA. This CDR3 is 13 amino acids long. Here the CDR3 reads CASSRDREETQYF. The CDR3 DNA sequence: TGTGCCAGCAGCCGGGACAGAGAAGAGACCCAGTACTTC.

This chain links TRBV10-3 with TRBJ2-7; 8 bases agree with TRBD1. With V trimmed by 3 bases and J by 5 bases, 12 bases remained unmatched. The CDR3 is 16 amino acids. CDR1 is ENHRY, CDR2 SYGVKD, per germline. CDR3 DNA sequence: TGTGCCATCAGTGACGTTACTCGACAGGGGTTCCACGAGCAGTACTTC. Encoded protein: CAISDVTRQGFHEQYF.

This clone was picked up a small number of times. The chain recombines TRBV24-1 with TRBJ1-5; 7 bases are a match to TRBD1. Germline V gives CDR1 KGHDR, CDR2 SFDVKD. The CDR3 is 15 amino acids. Trimming removed 2 bases from V and 2 bases from J; junction bases left unmatched: 2. CDR3 coding DNA: TGTGCCACCAGTGATTCGGGACAGCGCAATCAGCCCCAGCATTTT. Its protein is CATSDSGQRNQPQHF.

J is TRBJ2-3 and V is TRBV5-1; perhaps D is TRBD1 or TRBD2 (5 bases each). The CDR3 consists of 16 residues. Trimming stripped 2 bases from V and 2 bases from J, with 15 bases between. Germline V gives CDR1 SGHRS, CDR2 YFSETQ. The CDR3 nucleotides read TGCGCCAGCAGCTTAATACCGGGACGGGACACAGATACGCAGTATTTT. The encoded protein is CASSLIPGRDTDTQYF.

The chain joins TRBV6-6 to TRBJ1-5; TRBD1 aligns across 8 bases. Unmatched junction bases numbered 6, after V lost 2 bases and J lost 6 bases. CDR3 length: 15 residues. Germline loops: CDR1 MNHNY, CDR2 SVGAGI (reference sequence). The CDR3 here is CASSYPQGARQPQHF. The CDR3 DNA reads as TGTGCCAGCAGTTACCCGCAGGGGGCGCGTCAGCCCCAGCATTTT.

The chain is built from TRBV7-9 and TRBJ2-3; TRBD1 is a possible D gene (5 bases). Germline CDR1 reads SEHNR; CDR2 reads FQNEAQ (reference sequence). The CDR3 runs to 13 residues. V lost 4 bases, J lost 3 bases, and 8 bases lay in between. CDR3 nucleotides: TGTGCCAGCAGCTGGCAGGGTACAGATACGCAGTATTTT. Residues: CASSWQGTDTQYF.

This clone has a handful of counts. J is TRBJ1-5 and V is TRBV7-9; 9 nucleotides align to TRBD1. From germline, CDR1 is SEHNR and CDR2 FQNEAQ (reference sequence). V lost 5 bases, J lost 6 bases, and 5 bases stayed unmatched. CDR3 length equals 14 residues. CDR3 residues: CASSPTGGVQPQHF. The CDR3 DNA reads as TGTGCCAGCAGCCCAACAGGGGGCGTTCAGCCCCAGCATTTT.

The J gene is TRBJ2-7, the V gene TRBV10-3, with D possibly TRBD2 on 6 matching bases. This CDR3 has 13 amino acids. Germline assignment: CDR1 ENHRY and CDR2 SYGVKD. The ends were cut back, 6 bases at V and 7 bases at J, with 16 bases in the middle. The DNA of the CDR3 is TGTGCCATCAGGTCGAGGGAGGTATCGGAGCAGTACTTC. It is translated as CAIRSREVSEQYF.

A single count supports this clone. The gene calls are TRBV6-1 and TRBJ1-5; D remains ambiguous. V was pared by 2 bases and J by 2 bases, with 7 bases between. CDR3 length: 14 residues. Germline assignment: CDR1 MNHNS and CDR2 SASEGT. CDR3 residues: CASSERARNQPQHF. CDR3 DNA: TGTGCCAGCAGTGAAAGAGCCCGCAATCAGCCCCAGCATTTT.

The chain employs TRBV5-1 and TRBJ2-1, with D maybe TRBD1 (5 bases). Germline CDR1 and CDR2: SGHRS and YFSETQ. The V and J ends lost 4 bases and 6 bases respectively, with 14 bases between them. The CDR3 length is 14 residues. The CDR3 sequence is CASSDPTGTNEQFF. As DNA, the CDR3 is TGCGCCAGCAGCGACCCAACAGGAACCAATGAGCAGTTCTTC.

The J gene is TRBJ1-1, the V gene TRBV6-2 or TRBV6-3; TRBD1 matches 12 bases. The CDR3 runs to 13 residues. The V and J ends lost 4 bases and 11 bases, in that order; junction bases with no gene match: 5. Germline V gives CDR1 MNHEY, CDR2 SVGEGT. The CDR3 loop reads CASSLGQGARAFF. The CDR3 nucleotides read TGTGCCAGCAGTTTGGGACAGGGGGCGCGGGCTTTCTTT.

This chain joins TRBV5-1 and TRBJ1-1, with unresolved D. Trimming took 4 bases from V and 1 from J, leaving 11 bases between them. From germline, CDR1 is SGHRS and CDR2 YFSETQ. The CDR3 covers 14 residues. The CDR3 spells CASSLSGPNTEAFF. The DNA of the CDR3 is TGCGCCAGCAGCCTATCTGGGCCGAACACTGAAGCTTTCTTT.

J is TRBJ2-7 and V is TRBV6-5; D is possibly TRBD1 (5 bases). Trimming removed 5 bases at V and 3 bases at J, with 14 bases between. Germline V gives CDR1 MNHEY, CDR2 SVGAGI. This CDR3 is 14 amino acids long. The CDR3 DNA sequence: TGTGCCAGCAGTCCGCCAGGGTCCCGCTACGAGCAGTACTTC. Amino acid sequence: CASSPPGSRYEQYF.

The rearrangement joins TRBV5-1 to TRBJ2-3; no clear D gene. The CDR3 has 14 residues. Germline-derived CDR1 and CDR2 are SGHRS and YFSETQ. V was clipped by 2 bases and J by 1 base, with 8 bases between them. The CDR3 DNA reads TGCGCCAGCAGCTTTAGCCTACGCACAGATACGCAGTATTTT. Its protein is CASSFSLRTDTQYF.

The V and J genes are TRBV5-6 and TRBJ2-2, with 10 bases fitting TRBD2. Trimming at V came to 0 bases and at J to 5 bases, leaving 4 bases not matched to a gene. Germline lookup yields CDR1 SGHDT and CDR2 YYEEEE. The CDR3 is 16 amino acids. CDR3 in amino acids: CASSLGPGLATGELFF. For the CDR3, the DNA is TGTGCCAGCAGCTTGGGGCCGGGACTAGCGACCGGGGAGCTGTTTTTT.

J is TRBJ1-1 and V is TRBV6-2 or TRBV6-3, with D uncertain. The CDR3 is made up of 13 amino acids. Germline V CDR1 and CDR2: MNHEY, SVGEGT. V was pared by 6 bases and J by 6 bases, with 14 bases between. The CDR3 bases are TGTGCCAGCAGCCCCCGTGTCTGGGCTGAAGCTTTCTTT. Translated, it gives CASSPRVWAEAFF.

The chain is built from TRBV5-1 and TRBJ2-5, with D perhaps assigned TRBD1 or TRBD2 (5 bases each). Germline-derived CDR1 and CDR2 are SGHRS and YFSETQ. This CDR3 is built from 13 residues. The ends were cut back, 5 bases at V and 7 bases at J, with 15 bases in the middle. The CDR3: CASRRDPEGTQYF. CDR3 sequence (DNA): TGCGCCAGCAGACGGGACCCCGAAGGGACCCAGTACTTC.

The rearrangement joins TRBV13 to TRBJ2-2; tentatively, D is TRBD1 or TRBD2 (6 bases each). V was clipped by 5 bases and J by 4 bases, with 17 bases between them. CDR1 and CDR2 (germline): PRHDT, FYEKMQ (reference sequence). The CDR3 is made up of 16 amino acids. This chain's CDR3 is CASSIVGGRSTGELFF. CDR3 nucleotide sequence: TGTGCCAGCAGCATCGTTGGGGGGCGCTCCACCGGGGAGCTGTTTTTT. The full variable domain, its missing parts supplied by reference TRBV13 and TRBJ2-2, is AAGVIQSPRHLIKEKRETATLKCYPIPRHDTVYWYQQGPGQDPQFLISFYEKMQSDKGSIPDRFSAQQFSDYHSELNMSSLELGDSALYFCASSIVGGRSTGELFFGEGSRLTVL.

The rearrangement uses TRBV28 and TRBJ1-5; the D is unclear. V was shortened by 3 bases and J by 10 bases, with 10 bases between the two germline ends. The CDR3 has 12 amino acids. CDR1 and CDR2 (germline): MDHEN, SYDVKM. The CDR3 loop is CASSLPRSPQHF. In DNA, the CDR3 is TGTGCCAGCAGTTTGCCCCGTTCACCCCAGCATTTT.